This is a list of T cell receptor beta chains from one sample in a study of vaccination and CD4 T cells after COVID-19. The antigens these receptors bind are not known. TCRdb fed the PCR reads into MiXCR, producing one record per CDR3 protein. Of around 15,000 distinct CDR3 sequences in the sample, approximately 42% were seen once. Sequencing was performed on cultured CD4+ T cells from blood. Source of these receptors: a human donor with COVID-19. Both conserved end residues are part of each CDR3. The D gene is left open where the match is weak.

CDR3: CSARWGQSVGEKLFF; V: TRBV20-1; D: .; J: TRBJ1-4
CDR3: CAISDDTLIESDTQYF; V: TRBV10-3; D: .; J: TRBJ2-3
CDR3: CSARWAGTDTQYF; V: TRBV20-1; D: .; J: TRBJ2-3
CDR3: CSARDSGVRGYGYTF; V: TRBV20-1; D: TRBD1; J: TRBJ1-2
CDR3: CASSRDYLGTQYF; V: TRBV5-8; D: TRBD2; J: TRBJ2-5
CDR3: CASSPGSRRVGGYTF; V: TRBV6-1; D: .; J: TRBJ1-2
CDR3: CASSFRDRGTEAFF; V: TRBV7-8; D: TRBD1; J: TRBJ1-1
CDR3: CASSLVRSDRVTSGETQYF; V: TRBV7-6; D: TRBD1; J: TRBJ2-5
CDR3: CASRLSEIPTYNEQFF; V: TRBV6-1; D: .; J: TRBJ2-1
CDR3: CASRGPNSYEQYF; V: TRBV27; D: .; J: TRBJ2-7
CDR3: CASSVDAGGLSYGYTF; V: TRBV9; D: TRBD1; J: TRBJ1-2
CDR3: CSVVVRPNTEAFF; V: TRBV29-1; D: .; J: TRBJ1-1
CDR3: CASSLTGDSYEQYF; V: TRBV7-6; D: TRBD1; J: TRBJ2-7
CDR3: CASSGLAGGYNEQFF; V: TRBV6-4; D: TRBD2; J: TRBJ2-1
CDR3: CATSDEGAKLFF; V: TRBV24-1; D: TRBD1; J: TRBJ1-4
CDR3: CASSQRRGQLNTEAFF; V: TRBV19; D: TRBD1; J: TRBJ1-1
CDR3: CAIKEGTGGHNTEAFF; V: TRBV10-3; D: TRBD1; J: TRBJ1-1
CDR3: CASSFPGGENIQYF; V: TRBV5-1; D: .; J: TRBJ2-4
CDR3: CASSDNRLFPTDTQYF; V: TRBV6-4; D: .; J: TRBJ2-3
CDR3: CASSLPTNTGELFF; V: TRBV7-2; D: .; J: TRBJ2-2
CDR3: CAWEGALTEAFF; V: TRBV30; D: TRBD1; J: TRBJ1-1
CDR3: CASSFRQGESPTQYF; V: TRBV5-4; D: TRBD1; J: TRBJ2-5
CDR3: CASSPETDTQYF; V: TRBV7-9; D: .; J: TRBJ2-3
CDR3: CASSGGPPTDTQYF; V: TRBV2; D: .; J: TRBJ2-3
CDR3: CASTPGRVYGYTF; V: TRBV12-3/TRBV12-4; D: .; J: TRBJ1-2
CDR3: CASSLKENTEAFF; V: TRBV12-3/TRBV12-4; D: .; J: TRBJ1-1
CDR3: CSVDSRGLSDEQFF; V: TRBV29-1; D: .; J: TRBJ2-1